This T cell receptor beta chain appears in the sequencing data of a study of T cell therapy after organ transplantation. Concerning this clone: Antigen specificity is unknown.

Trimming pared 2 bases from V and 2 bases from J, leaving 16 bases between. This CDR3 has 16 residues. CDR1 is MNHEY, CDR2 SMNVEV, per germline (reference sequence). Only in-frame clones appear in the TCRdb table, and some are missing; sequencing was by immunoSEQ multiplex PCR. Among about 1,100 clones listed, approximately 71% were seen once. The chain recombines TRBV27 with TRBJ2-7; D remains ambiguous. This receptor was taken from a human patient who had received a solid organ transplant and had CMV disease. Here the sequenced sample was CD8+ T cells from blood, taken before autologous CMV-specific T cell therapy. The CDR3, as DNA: TGTGCCAGCAGTTTACGGACGGAAGATAGGACCTACGAGCAGTACTTC. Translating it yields CASSLRTEDRTYEQYF.